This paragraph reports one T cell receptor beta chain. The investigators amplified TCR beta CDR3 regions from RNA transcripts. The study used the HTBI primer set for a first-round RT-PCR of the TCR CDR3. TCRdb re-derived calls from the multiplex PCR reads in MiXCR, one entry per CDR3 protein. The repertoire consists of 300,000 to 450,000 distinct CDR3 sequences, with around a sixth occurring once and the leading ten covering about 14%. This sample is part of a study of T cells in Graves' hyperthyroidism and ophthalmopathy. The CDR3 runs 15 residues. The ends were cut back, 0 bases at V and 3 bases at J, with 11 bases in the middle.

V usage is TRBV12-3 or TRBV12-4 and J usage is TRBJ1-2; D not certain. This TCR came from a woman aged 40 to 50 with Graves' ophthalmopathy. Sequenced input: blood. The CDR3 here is CASSLAQAPDYGYTF. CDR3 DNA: TGTGCCAGCAGTTTAGCGCAAGCCCCAGACTATGGCTACACCTTC.